The 17 T cell receptor beta chains given below trace back to one sample, sequenced in a study of siplizumab effects on memory and regulatory T cells. Assay: immunoSEQ multiplex PCR; the TCRdb copy retains only in-frame clones and omits some. The sample has about 100,000 clones; approximately 91% are singletons. Sequenced material: CD4+ T cells sorted from blood. These receptors came from a human donor in good health.

The chain combines TRBV7-3 with TRBJ2-2, with no clear D. V lost 2 bases, J lost 7 bases, and 5 bases lay in between. CDR1 and CDR2 from the germline V gene are SGHTA and FQGTGA. CDR3 size: 12 residues. CDR3 sequence reads: CASSLGVGELFF. The CDR3 nucleotides read TGTGCCAGCAGCTTAGGGGTCGGGGAGCTGTTTTTT.

V gene TRBV6-1 combines with J gene TRBJ1-3; no definite D call. The CDR3 extends over 13 amino acids. Germline V gives CDR1 MNHNS, CDR2 SASEGT. The V gene lost 8 bases and the J gene lost 0 bases, with 8 bases spanning the gap. This chain's CDR3 is CASGLSSGNTIYF. The CDR3 nucleotides read TGTGCCAGCGGCCTTAGCTCTGGAAACACCATATATTTT.

With respect to this clone: A junction end diverges from the germline sequence, so it may reflect a read error. The gene calls are TRBV6-6 and TRBJ2-5; TRBD1 agrees at 10 bases. Germline CDR1 is MNHNY and CDR2 is SVGAGI (reference sequence). CDR3 length: 14 residues. In nucleotides, the CDR3 is TGTGCCAGCACATCGACAGGGGGCCAAAAGACCCAGTACTTC. Residues: CASTSTGGQKTQYF.

This rearrangement joins TRBV28 to TRBJ1-4; 9 bases map to TRBD1. The junction had 8 bases not matched to a gene; V was cut back by 7 bases and J by 5 bases. This CDR3 has 15 residues. Germline-derived CDR1 and CDR2 are MDHEN and SYDVKM. CDR3: CASNSPGTGNEKLFF. DNA for the CDR3: TGTGCCAGCAACTCACCGGGGACAGGGAATGAAAAACTGTTTTTT.

The gene calls are TRBV28 and TRBJ1-4; 7 bases are shared with TRBD1. The germline gives CDR1 MDHEN, CDR2 SYDVKM. Unmatched junction bases numbered 14, after V lost 6 bases and J lost 1 base. CDR3 length equals 18 residues. CDR3 bases: TGTGCCAGCAGATCCAACCCCAGGGGGGTGTTAACTAATGAAAAACTGTTTTTT. Its protein is CASRSNPRGVLTNEKLFF. Drawing the rest from reference TRBV28 and TRBJ1-4, the complete variable domain is DVKVTQSSRYLVKRTGEKVFLECVQDMDHENMFWYRQDPGLGLRLIYFSYDVKMKEKGDIPEGYSVSREKKERFSLILESASTNQTSMYLCASRSNPRGVLTNEKLFFGSGTQLSVL.

The chain recombines TRBV2 with TRBJ1-1; D ambiguous. V was trimmed by 7 bases and J by 4 bases, leaving 16 bases between them. This CDR3 has 14 amino acids. Germline CDR1 and CDR2: SNHLY and FYNNEI. In DNA, the CDR3 is TGTGCCAGCAATGGGAGGGTACGGGGCACTGAAGCTTTCTTT. Its protein is CASNGRVRGTEAFF. The full variable domain, its missing parts supplied by reference TRBV2 and TRBJ1-1, is EPEVTQTPSHQVTQMGQEVILRCVPISNHLYFYWYRQILGQKVEFLVSFYNNEISEKSEIFDDQFSVERPDGSNFTLKIRSTKLEDSAMYFCASNGRVRGTEAFFGQGTRLTVV.

The chain joins TRBV2 to TRBJ1-2; D gene ambiguous. CDR1 SNHLY and CDR2 FYNNEI come from the germline V gene. The CDR3 totals 14 residues. Trimming shortened V by 0 bases and J by 7 bases, and 12 bases separated the two germline ends. CDR3 sequence reads: CASSEAVQPSGYTF. The CDR3 bases are TGTGCCAGCAGTGAAGCTGTACAGCCCTCTGGCTACACCTTC.

The genes are TRBV28 and TRBJ1-1; D remains ambiguous. The CDR3 is 12 amino acids. Germline V gene sequence: CDR1 MDHEN, CDR2 SYDVKM. V lost 7 bases to trimming and J lost 2 bases, with 8 bases between them. This CDR3 reads CASIRHNTEAFF. The CDR3 nucleotides read TGTGCCAGCATTCGACACAACACTGAAGCTTTCTTT.

The genes are TRBV20-1 and TRBJ2-1, with D perhaps TRBD2 (6 bases). V shed 3 bases and J shed 15 bases, with 12 bases lying between them. The germline V gene has CDR1 DFQATT and CDR2 SNEGSKA (reference sequence). The CDR3 runs 10 residues. The CDR3 coding sequence is TGCAGTGCTAGCGGAGGGAGGAGGTTCTTC. Its protein is CSASGGRRFF.

The V gene is TRBV15, the J gene TRBJ1-6, with D perhaps matching TRBD1 (5 bases). The CDR3 consists of 15 residues. Germline loops: CDR1 LNHNV, CDR2 YYDKDF (reference sequence). V gave up 3 bases and J gave up 6 bases, with 12 bases separating them. CDR3 bases: TGTGCCACCAGCAGGGGTGGGACTGCTAATTCACCCCTCCACTTT. It translates to CATSRGGTANSPLHF.

J is TRBJ2-1 and V is TRBV5-1; a possible D gene is TRBD1 (6 bases). CDR3 size: 15 residues. Between the trimmed V and J ends, which lost 1 base and 3 bases, there was a span of 11 bases. CDR1 and CDR2 (germline): SGHRS, YFSETQ. CDR3 DNA: TGCGCCAGCAGCTTGACGGAAGGGGGCTACAATGAGCAGTTCTTC. Translating gives CASSLTEGGYNEQFF.

The V call is TRBV18, the J call TRBJ1-1; maybe TRBD1 (5 bases). In germline, CDR1 is KGHSH, CDR2 LQKENI. Trimming took 5 bases from V and 0 from J, leaving 13 bases between them. The CDR3 runs to 15 residues. In nucleotides, the CDR3 is TGTGCCAGCTCAGCGACGGGACGGATGAACACTGAAGCTTTCTTT. This codes for CASSATGRMNTEAFF.

The chain combines TRBV5-6 with TRBJ1-4; D is unclear. The V and J ends lost 0 bases and 8 bases respectively, with 2 bases between them. Germline V gene sequence: CDR1 SGHDT, CDR2 YYEEEE. The CDR3 has 11 amino acids. As DNA, the CDR3 is TGTGCCAGCAGCTTGGGGGAAAAACTGTTTTTT. Its translation: CASSLGEKLFF.

This chain joins TRBV10-3 and TRBJ2-3; D unclear. The germline V gene encodes CDR1 ENHRY and CDR2 SYGVKD. Trimming took off 11 bases at V and 6 bases at J, with 12 bases between the two ends. CDR3 length: 11 residues. The CDR3 region has the DNA TGTGCCGCCGGTGCCGGGGATACGCAGTATTTT. Translation gives CAAGAGDTQYF.

The chain carries TRBV19 and TRBJ1-4, with TRBD1 matching 7 bases. The V and J ends lost 8 bases and 7 bases, in that order; junction bases with no gene match: 7. The germline V gene has CDR1 LNHDA and CDR2 SQIVND (reference sequence). The CDR3 has 13 residues. The CDR3 DNA reads as TGTGCCAGTCCGGACAGGAAAAGTGAAAAACTGTTTTTT. Translation: CASPDRKSEKLFF.

The table lists this clone with a count of one. The rearrangement uses TRBV19 and TRBJ2-6; D is uncertain. This CDR3 is 15 amino acids long. Trimming took off 5 bases at V and 2 bases at J, with 10 bases between the two ends. CDR1 is LNHDA, CDR2 SQIVND, per germline (reference sequence). The CDR3 nucleotides read TGTGCCAGTAGTCCCCAGTGGGCTGGGGCCAACGTCCTGACTTTC. Its protein product is CASSPQWAGANVLTF.

The chain recombines TRBV6-1 with TRBJ2-7, with 7 bases matching TRBD2. Germline CDR1 MNHNS, CDR2 SASEGT. V was clipped by 7 bases and J by 2 bases; unmatched bases: 5. The CDR3 spans 13 residues. CDR3 loop: CASTLGGAYEQYF. The CDR3 nucleotides read TGTGCCAGCACCTTGGGGGGGGCCTACGAGCAGTACTTC.